One and the same sample provided the 16 T cell receptor beta chains below, sequenced in a study of radiation and T cells in renal cell carcinoma. Repertoires were generated with immunoSEQ multiplex PCR, while TCRdb's copy carries only in-frame clones and drops some. The table has under 100,000 clones, 70% to 90% seen once; the top ten hold roughly a tenth. Time point noted: blood 4 weeks post-SBRT, at nephrectomy. Treatment given: 15 Gy SBRT to primary tumor, nephrectomy 4 weeks later. Sequences were derived from blood, sampled from a patient whose treatment included radiotherapy and nephrectomy. The receptors were gathered from a man between 50 and 59 years old with renal cell carcinoma.

This rearrangement joins TRBV30 to TRBJ2-2, with unresolved D. CDR1 GTSNPN and CDR2 SVGIG come from the germline V gene (reference sequence). The CDR3 extends over 11 amino acids. V lost 3 bases and J 5 bases, leaving 4 bases between the germline ends. In nucleotides, the CDR3 is TGTGCCTGGAGCCAAACCGGGGAGCTGTTTTTT. Its protein is CAWSQTGELFF.

The chain couples TRBV5-1 to TRBJ2-1, with 7 nucleotides matching TRBD2. CDR3 length: 15 amino acids. Trimming at V came to 0 bases and at J to 7 bases, leaving 7 bases not matched to a gene. CDR1 is SGHRS, CDR2 YFSETQ, per germline. The chain's CDR3 is CASSLGGTTINEQFF. In DNA form, the CDR3 reads TGCGCCAGCAGCTTGGGAGGGACTACCATAAATGAGCAGTTCTTC.

This sequence joins TRBV4-1 and TRBJ2-7; D possibly uses TRBD1 or TRBD2 (6 bases each). CDR3 length: 15 amino acids. V was clipped by 1 base and J by 2 bases, with 12 bases between them. CDR1 is MGHRA, CDR2 YSYEKL, per germline. CDR3 in amino acids: CASSQAGGTPYEQYF. CDR3 nucleotides: TGCGCCAGCAGCCAAGCCGGCGGGACACCCTACGAGCAGTACTTC.

The V and J genes are TRBV19 and TRBJ2-2; unclear D gene. CDR1 LNHDA and CDR2 SQIVND come from the germline V gene (reference sequence). The CDR3 has 12 residues. Trimming cost V 4 bases and J 5 bases, with 5 bases left between them. The CDR3 reads CASSTITGELFF. The CDR3 DNA reads as TGTGCCAGTAGTACGATAACCGGGGAGCTGTTTTTT.

V usage is TRBV6-5 and J usage is TRBJ1-3; D may be TRBD1 (5 bases). Trimming removed 8 bases at V and 1 base at J, with 12 bases between. The CDR3 consists of 14 residues. In germline, CDR1 is MNHEY, CDR2 SVGAGI. The CDR3 reads CASLGRESGNTIYF. CDR3 in DNA: TGTGCCAGCCTGGGCAGGGAATCTGGAAACACCATATATTTT.

The chain employs TRBV5-1 and TRBJ2-5; 7 bases fit TRBD1. The CDR3 totals 14 residues. The V segment lost 0 bases and the J segment 5 bases; nucleotides outside the gene matches: 4. Germline V gene sequence: CDR1 SGHRS, CDR2 YFSETQ. CDR3: CASSLALRGETQYF. The CDR3 DNA sequence: TGCGCCAGCAGCTTGGCCCTCAGGGGGGAGACCCAGTACTTC. The full variable domain, with the rest looked up from reference TRBV5-1 and TRBJ2-5, is KAGVTQTPRYLIKTRGQQVTLSCSPISGHRSVSWYQQTPGQGLQFLFEYFSETQRNKGNFPGRFSGRQFSNSRSEMNVSTLELGDSALYLCASSLALRGETQYFGPGTRLLVL.

The CDR3 sequence: CASSLQSSALGEKLFF. Here the CDR3 DNA reads TGTGCCAGCAGCCTACAGTCATCGGCTTTGGGGGAAAAACTGTTTTTT. J is TRBJ1-4 and V is TRBV14; D is unclear. This CDR3 contains 16 residues. The V gene's germline CDR1 is SGHDN and CDR2 FVKESK. The V and J ends lost 4 bases and 8 bases respectively, with 20 bases between them.

The chain joins TRBV9 to TRBJ2-5; D possibly corresponds to TRBD2 (6 bases). Germline CDR1 SGDLS, CDR2 YYNGEE. With 3 bases removed from V and 2 bases from J, the gap between germline ends came to 8 bases. The CDR3 is 13 residues long. The CDR3 DNA is TGTGCCAGCAGCGGGGGGGTTCAAGAGACCCAGTACTTC. It encodes CASSGGVQETQYF.

The chain employs TRBV27 and TRBJ1-4, with D tentatively TRBD1 (6 bases). The germline V gene encodes CDR1 MNHEY and CDR2 SMNVEV (reference sequence). Deletions cut 5 bases from V and 2 bases from J, with 18 bases between. The CDR3 totals 17 residues. The CDR3 region has the DNA TGTGCCAGCAGTCCCTTCCATTCAGGGGCGACTAATGAAAAACTGTTTTTT. This encodes CASSPFHSGATNEKLFF. The full variable domain, completed using reference TRBV27 and TRBJ1-4, is EAQVTQNPRYLITVTGKKLTVTCSQNMNHEYMSWYRQDPGLGLRQIYYSMNVEVTDKGDVPEGYKVSRKEKRNFPLILESPSPNQTSLYFCASSPFHSGATNEKLFFGSGTQLSVL.

The chain uses TRBV6-6 and TRBJ2-5; 7 bases agree with TRBD1. In germline, CDR1 is MNHNY, CDR2 SVGAGI (reference sequence). The CDR3 loop spans 15 amino acids. The trim removed 5 bases at V and 2 bases at J, leaving 8 bases unmatched. DNA for the CDR3: TGTGCCAGCAGTCCCGGGGACAGCAGACAAGAGACCCAGTACTTC. Translated, it gives CASSPGDSRQETQYF.

This clone was observed at least ten times. V usage is TRBV19 and J usage is TRBJ1-1, with D perhaps matching TRBD1 (5 bases). Germline CDR1 is LNHDA and CDR2 is SQIVND (reference sequence). This CDR3 is built from 14 residues. Trimming took 5 bases from V and 3 from J, leaving 13 bases between them. The CDR3 coding sequence is TGTGCCAGTAGTCTTGGCCTGGGGGACACTGAAGCTTTCTTT. Residues: CASSLGLGDTEAFF.

A single count supports this clone. CDR3: CASSLRGETSGGTDTQYF. The CDR3 coding sequence is TGTGCCAGCAGCTTACGGGGGGAGACTAGCGGAGGGACAGATACGCAGTATTTT. The chain employs TRBV13 and TRBJ2-3; TRBD2 aligns across 9 bases. Germline V CDR1 and CDR2: PRHDT, FYEKMQ (reference sequence). CDR3 length: 18 amino acids. V dropped 2 bases and J dropped 3; count of bases not matched to a gene: 12.

The genes are TRBV4-2 and TRBJ1-4; no clear D. V was pared by 4 bases and J by 4 bases, with 13 bases between. Germline V gene data show CDR1 as LGHNA and CDR2 as YNFKEQ. The CDR3 loop spans 15 amino acids. CDR3 DNA: TGTGCCAGCAGCCCTCGGCTGGGAGATAATGAAAAACTGTTTTTT. It codes for CASSPRLGDNEKLFF.

The chain links TRBV19 to TRBJ2-7; the D gene is possibly TRBD1 (5 bases). CDR3 length: 13 amino acids. Germline V CDR1 and CDR2: LNHDA, SQIVND (reference sequence). V shed 7 bases and J shed 6 bases, with 16 bases lying between them. The DNA for the CDR3 is TGTGCCAGTATGGCCAGGGAAGTTACCGAGCAGTACTTC. Residues: CASMAREVTEQYF.

The gene calls are TRBV5-4 and TRBJ1-4, with TRBD1 matching 7 bases. The CDR3 length is 15 residues. The ends lost 5 bases at V and 7 bases at J; junction bases unmatched: 11. Germline V gene sequence: CDR1 SGHNT, CDR2 YYREEE (reference sequence). The CDR3 DNA sequence: TGTGCCAGCAGTAACGACAGGGATGGAAGTGAAAAACTGTTTTTT. It is translated as CASSNDRDGSEKLFF.

CDR3 in amino acids: CASSLVGTGVSLYYGYTF. CDR3 bases: TGTGCCAGCAGCTTAGTAGGGACAGGGGTTTCCCTATACTATGGCTACACCTTC. The chain combines TRBV7-2 with TRBJ1-2, with TRBD1 identical over 10 bases. Unmatched junction bases numbered 11, after V lost 1 base and J lost 3 bases. CDR1 is SGHTA, CDR2 FQGNSA, per germline. The CDR3 is 18 amino acids.